The TCR beta chain under discussion was sequenced for a study of graft-versus-host responses after intestinal transplantation. Study-level information: Recipients across the board were started on anti-thymocyte globulin induction, then kept on tacrolimus and steroids for two to three years. Study outcomes and limitations: GvH clones appeared in recipient marrow, some first in ileum or blood. Allograft clonal ratios (graft-versus-host to host-versus-graft) were high in patients who had graft-donor T cell macrochimerism. The study associated peak circulating GvH clone levels with early post-transplant HvG declines.

The germline CDR1 and CDR2 sequences are MGHRA and YSYEKL. This CDR3 contains 13 residues. The junction had 1 base not matched to a gene; V was cut back by 7 bases and J by 3 bases. Profiling relied on immunoSEQ multiplex PCR, and the TCRdb table lists in-frame clones only, not all of them. Among tens of thousands of clones listed, around 91% were seen once. With regard to this clone: The antigen is undetermined.

This TCR came from a human donor who received an intestinal transplant. The V call is TRBV4-1, the J call TRBJ2-1, with TRBD2 matching 9 bases. The material sequenced was unstimulated CD4+ T cells sorted from spleen or lymph node cells, taken before intestinal transplant. DNA of the CDR3: TGCGCCAGCACTAGCGGGGTCTACAATGAGCAGTTCTTC. Encoded protein: CASTSGVYNEQFF.